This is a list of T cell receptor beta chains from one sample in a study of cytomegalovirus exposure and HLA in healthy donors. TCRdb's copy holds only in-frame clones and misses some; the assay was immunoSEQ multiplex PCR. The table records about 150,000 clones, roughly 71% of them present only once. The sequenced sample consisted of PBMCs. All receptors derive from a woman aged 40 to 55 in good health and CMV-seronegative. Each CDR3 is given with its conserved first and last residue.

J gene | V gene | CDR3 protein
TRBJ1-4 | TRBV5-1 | CASSRTGGEKLFF
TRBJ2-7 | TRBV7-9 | CASSFKAASSYEQYF
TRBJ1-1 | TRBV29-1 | CSVERQGGTEAFF
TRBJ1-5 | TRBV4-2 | CASSQDWSSSYSNQPQHF
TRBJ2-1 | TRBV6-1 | CASSEYLGAATNEQFF
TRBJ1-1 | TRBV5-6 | CASSLWSVYLNTEAFF
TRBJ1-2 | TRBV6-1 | CASSKDSAPYGYTF
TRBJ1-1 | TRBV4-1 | CASSQGWGLYTEAFF
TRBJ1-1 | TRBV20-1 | CSARRDSGAFF
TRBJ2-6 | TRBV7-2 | CASSPQPRAGANVLTF
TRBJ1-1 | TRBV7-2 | CASSSRQGAKTEAFF
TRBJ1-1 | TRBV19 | CASSMWDRGDTEAFF
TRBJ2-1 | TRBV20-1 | CSAPGLREQFF
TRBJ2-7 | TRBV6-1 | CASSEGGSSYEQYF
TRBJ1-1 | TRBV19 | CASSIRRQGTNMNTEAFF
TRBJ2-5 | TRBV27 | CASSSRSPAGGGETQYF
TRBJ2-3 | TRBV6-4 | CASTPHAGGRTDTQYF
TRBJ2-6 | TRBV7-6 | CASGVRELSGANVLTF
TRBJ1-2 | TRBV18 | CASSSGQGYGYTF
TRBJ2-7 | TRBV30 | CAWSVAGRRQYF
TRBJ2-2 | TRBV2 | CASSRQTMNTGELFF
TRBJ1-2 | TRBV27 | CASSLFTGTNYGYTF
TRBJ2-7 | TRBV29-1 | CSVGRGRTYEQYF
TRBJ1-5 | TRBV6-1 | CASSEQGASNQPQHF
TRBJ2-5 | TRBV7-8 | CASTNRDRDGTQYF
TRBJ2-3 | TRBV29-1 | CSVEASGGAVDTQYF
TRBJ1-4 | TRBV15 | CATSRAGGTTSSNEKLFF
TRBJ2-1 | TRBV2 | CASSAPFNNEQFF
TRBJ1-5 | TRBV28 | CASSRGQGSQPQHF
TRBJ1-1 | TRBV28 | CASADRVMNTEAFF
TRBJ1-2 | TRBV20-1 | CSPRQGRRYTF
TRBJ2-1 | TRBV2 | CASSAGGNEQFF
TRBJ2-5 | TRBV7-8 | CASSSAGGRETQYF
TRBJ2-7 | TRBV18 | CASSPDRGARGEQYF
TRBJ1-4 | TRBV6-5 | CASSLRDRWEKLFF
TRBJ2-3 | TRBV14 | CASSPRDSRTDTQYF
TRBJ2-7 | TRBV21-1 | CASSKASSGISYEQYF
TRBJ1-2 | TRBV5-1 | CASSPGTGGSYGYTF
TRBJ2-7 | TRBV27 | CASSTRGGREYF
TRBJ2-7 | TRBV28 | CASSLILDSPEQYF
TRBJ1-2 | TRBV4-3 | CASSQTTGAGGGYPF
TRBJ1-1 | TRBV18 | CASSPERQEAFF